This T cell receptor (beta chain) was profiled in a study of graft-versus-host responses after intestinal transplantation. Study background: Recipients got multivisceral, liver-intestinal, or isolated intestinal transplants. Following induction with anti-thymocyte globulin, all recipients were given tacrolimus and steroids for around three years.

The CDR3 consists of 14 residues. Germline V gene data show CDR1 as SGHAT and CDR2 as FQNNGV. The ends were cut back, 10 bases at V and 3 bases at J, with 15 bases in the middle. Study-wide results and caveats: GvH clones detected in recipient marrow included some appearing first in ileum or blood. Allografts from individuals with graft-donor T cell macrochimerism displayed high graft-versus-host to host-versus-graft clonal ratios.

This table comes from immunoSEQ multiplex PCR, and its TCRdb copy is limited to in-frame clones, with some not included. The data show some 100,000 clones, with 80% to 95% seen just once and around 1.1% held by the top ten. As for this clone: Its specificity is unknown.

The genes are TRBV11-2 and TRBJ2-2; D unresolved. This sequence originates from a human donor who was the organ donor for an intestinal transplant. Specimen: unstimulated CD8+ T cells sorted from spleen or lymph node cells, collected before transplant. The CDR3 spells CATAWLADTGELFF. The CDR3, as DNA: TGTGCCACCGCGTGGCTTGCGGACACCGGGGAGCTGTTTTTT.